Described below is a single TCR beta chain sequence and its context. The antigen this receptor binds is unknown. Base qualities are not recorded, but no much larger clone differs from it by a single base. TCR CDR3 regions were amplified from genomic DNA by multiplex PCR using the deep immunoSEQ assay. Genomic DNA extracted from each cell subset was distributed evenly over all wells of several immunoSEQ 96-well plates, and each plate served as one replicate. For sorted subsets, around 200 ng genomic DNA, equal to tens of thousands of T cell genomes, was loaded into each replicate PCR. The purified libraries were quantified using a Qubit 3.0 fluorometer, sized with a Bioanalyzer 2100, and then quantified again using the KAPA Library Quantification kit. Every immunoSEQ 96-well plate was sequenced on a separate single-read 150-cycle Illumina NextSeq 550 flow cell. As for the authors' bioinformatics: Because the immunoSEQ output included only junctional sequences and no quality scores, the filtering could not be the same as the filtering used for full-length reads. To assign V/J genes and CDR3, sequences were annotated using PyIR, a Python wrapper for IgBLAST v1.9, with IMGT germline references. Reads were filtered out if the reads had weak V/J assignments (E-value above 1e-6), no CDR3, stop codons, out-of-frame junctions, or ambiguous translated residues. A V3J clonotype was defined by an identical inferred V gene, J gene, and CDR3 amino acid sequence. Percentage overlap between repertoires was calculated by dividing the number of shared unique clonotypes by the size of the smaller repertoire. Three approaches were used to assess repertoire richness: RTK rarefaction, the Chao1 estimator, and Recon v2.1 estimates of unobserved clonotypes. OLGA was used to compute generation probabilities for all TCRbeta clonotypes that the gDNA method yielded from a handful of donors. Imported from immuneACCESS, the table was reduced by TCRdb to in-frame sequences with V and J called. These copies leave out some clones; in studies compared against another copy, an unresolved V gene accounts for under half, and the cause of the remainder is not known. The V and J calls and clone size were taken over from that table, and D and trimming were inferred from the DNA. The sample table holds nearly 600,000 clones, of which just under 97% were seen once. The top ten hold 0.11% of the sample.

CD8 naive samples were obtained by positive selection for CCR7 among CD45RO-negative cells, yielding a CD45RA+CCR7+ population from which TemRA cells were excluded. The donors were healthy, HIV-negative adults who had no recently reported acute infections or vaccinations. All donors were Caucasian adults living in Nashville, Tennessee, USA. After blood collection by leukapheresis, PBMCs were isolated using Ficoll-Histopaque density gradient centrifugation and then cryopreserved in the vapor phase of liquid nitrogen. Analytical flow cytometry was used to check the purity and quantity of each magnetically sorted T cell population. Genomic DNA was isolated from every sorted fraction and measured by UV absorbance on a Nanodrop 2000c. These data are taken from a study of shared clonotypes between healthy human individuals (TCRdb year 2020). Concerning the study at large: The cohort comprised a couple of women and a few men aged 18 to 49 years. For each donor, CD4 naive and CD4 memory were each given three plates, CD8 naive was given two plates, and CD8 memory was given one plate. To estimate repertoire size and how much clonotypes are shared between individuals, the study performed deep sequencing of blood TCR repertoires from a few healthy adults. Different laboratories and diverse techniques were used to prepare libraries and sequence TCR repertoires, to increase sequencing depth and limit assay-specific biases. Each donor's leukapheresis produced roughly between about 0.85 and 10 billion PBMCs. General conclusions and limits of the study: Compared with non-shared clonotypes, clonotypes shared by all four sorted-subset donors had higher generation probabilities. Pairwise subsampling led to the expectation that sequencing depth would affect the degree of clonotype sharing among donors. Across several donors, around 5% of naive CD4, 3% to 4% of naive CD8, under 2.5% of memory CD4, and about 0.4% of memory CD8 clonotypes were shared. Naive subsets generally had larger estimated clonotype richness than memory subsets. The small number of donors limited the genetic and exposure-history diversity represented. Sampling was restricted to blood, and TCR repertoires in tissue are likely to differ from TCR repertoires in blood. Rarefaction of sorted-subset datasets indicated incomplete sequencing despite the large sequencing depth.

The CDR3 spans 14 residues, from the cysteine through the phenylalanine. The retained sequence is limited to the CDR3, 42 bases, with the frame set at the first base. V drops 5 bases and J drops 7 bases, leaving 17 bases in between. CDR1 and CDR2 (MNHEY, SMNVEV) derive from the germline V gene (reference sequence). Rearrangement joined TRBV27 to TRBJ2-5; the D gene is possibly TRBD2, with 6 bases matching. The receptor comes from a woman in her thirties in good health. Specimen: naive CD8+ T cells sorted from blood. The sample's cell subset or site label, in plain terms: CD45RA+CCR7+. The CDR3 region: CASSVRDSAGTQYF. The DNA sequence follows: TGTGCCAGCAGTGTCCGGGACTCCGCCGGGACCCAGTACTTC.